The source of this T cell receptor (beta chain) is a study of T cells after somatic rescue of genetic block. V shed 6 bases and J shed 7 bases, with 4 bases lying between them. Germline CDR1 is WNHNN and CDR2 is SYGVQD (reference sequence). The CDR3 covers 9 residues. Clones were read by immunoSEQ multiplex PCR, and TCRdb kept only the in-frame ones, dropping some. The data show about 6,800 clones, around 80% seen once. Sequencing was performed on peripheral blood mononuclear cells (PBMCs). This sequence joins TRBV10-1 and TRBJ2-7; no firm D call. This clonotype was obtained from a boy aged 5-17 years. This chain's CDR3 is CASRGEQYF. In DNA form, the CDR3 reads TGCGCCAGCAGGGGGGAGCAGTACTTC.